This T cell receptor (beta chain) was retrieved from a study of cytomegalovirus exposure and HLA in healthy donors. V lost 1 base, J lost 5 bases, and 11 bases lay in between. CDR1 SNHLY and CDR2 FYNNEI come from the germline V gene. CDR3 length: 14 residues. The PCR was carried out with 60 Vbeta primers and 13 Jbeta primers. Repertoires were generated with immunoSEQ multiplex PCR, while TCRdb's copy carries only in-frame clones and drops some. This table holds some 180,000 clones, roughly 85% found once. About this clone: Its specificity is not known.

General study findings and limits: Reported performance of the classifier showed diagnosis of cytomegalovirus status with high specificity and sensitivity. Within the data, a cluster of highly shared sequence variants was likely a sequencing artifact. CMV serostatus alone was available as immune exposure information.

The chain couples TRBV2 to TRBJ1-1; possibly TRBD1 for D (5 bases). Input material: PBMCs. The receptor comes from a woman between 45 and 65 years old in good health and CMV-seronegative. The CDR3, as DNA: TGTGCCAGCAGTGAAGAGGGGAAGGATACTGAAGCTTTCTTT. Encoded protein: CASSEEGKDTEAFF.